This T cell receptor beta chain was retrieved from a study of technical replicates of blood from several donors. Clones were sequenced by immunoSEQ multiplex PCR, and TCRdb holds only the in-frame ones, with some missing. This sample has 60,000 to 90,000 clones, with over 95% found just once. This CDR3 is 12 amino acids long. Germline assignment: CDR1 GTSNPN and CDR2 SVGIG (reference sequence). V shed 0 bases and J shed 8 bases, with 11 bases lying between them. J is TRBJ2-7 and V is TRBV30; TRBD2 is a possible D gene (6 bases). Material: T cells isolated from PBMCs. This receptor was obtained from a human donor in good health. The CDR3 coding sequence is TGTGCCTGGAGTGTACTGGCGGGGCAGCAGTACTTC. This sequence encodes CAWSVLAGQQYF.